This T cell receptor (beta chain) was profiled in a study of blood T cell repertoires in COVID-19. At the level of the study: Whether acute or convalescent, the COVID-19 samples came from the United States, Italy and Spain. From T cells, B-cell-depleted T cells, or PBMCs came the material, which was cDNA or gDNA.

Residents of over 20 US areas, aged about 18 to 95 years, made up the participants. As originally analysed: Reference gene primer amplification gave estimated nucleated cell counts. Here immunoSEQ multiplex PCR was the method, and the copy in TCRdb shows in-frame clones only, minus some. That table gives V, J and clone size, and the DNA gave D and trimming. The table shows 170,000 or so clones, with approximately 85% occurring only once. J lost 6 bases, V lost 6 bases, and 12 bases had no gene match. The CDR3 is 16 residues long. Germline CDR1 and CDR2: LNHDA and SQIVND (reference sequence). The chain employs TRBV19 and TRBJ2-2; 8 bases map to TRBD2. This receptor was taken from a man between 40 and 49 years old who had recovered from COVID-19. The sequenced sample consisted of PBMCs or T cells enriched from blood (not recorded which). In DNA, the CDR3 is TGTGCCAGTAGGGACAGTCCTGCCGGGGGGGCCGGGGAGCTGTTTTTT. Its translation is CASRDSPAGGAGELFF.